The clone carrying this T cell receptor (beta chain) occurred a few times. These data are taken from a study of blood T cell repertoires in COVID-19. Germline lookup yields CDR1 SQVTM and CDR2 ANQGSEA. The CDR3 spans 17 residues. With V trimmed by 4 bases and J by 6 bases, 17 bases remained unmatched. As originally analysed: Scientists estimated how many nucleated cells there were by amplifying reference gene primers. Sequenced by immunoSEQ multiplex PCR; TCRdb stores in-frame clones only, minus some. V, J and clone size derive from that table, while D and trimming were established from the DNA sequence. This sample yields hundreds of thousands of clones, of which roughly 85% are seen a single time; about 2.5% belongs to the top ten.

The source of this sequence is a woman in her 50s who had recovered from COVID-19. The chain is built from TRBV29-1 and TRBJ2-1; 8 bases map to TRBD1. The sequenced sample was PBMCs or T cells enriched from blood (not recorded which). Here the CDR3 DNA reads TGCAGCGTTGGTGGACAGGGAGGTGCTAGAAGGGGCAATGAGCAGTTCTTC. Its translation is CSVGGQGGARRGNEQFF.